Listed below are T cell receptor beta chains from one sample, sequenced in a study of CXCR3-negative and CXCR3-positive naive CD8 T cells. TCRdb processed the 5' RACE reads again and assigns one entry to each CDR3 protein, with no DNA. The sample's table shows about 56,000 distinct CDR3 sequences. Sequencing was carried out using memory CD8+ T cells from blood. The receptors stem from a human donor in good health. Some clones in this sample may be carry-over from other donors' samples. Both conserved end residues are part of each CDR3. Clone size is not always given. Where it is, it says once, few, many or a class for expanded clones.

v_call	j_call	clone_size	cdr3_length	cdr3_aa
TRBV9	TRBJ2-6	NA	17	CASSVGAGLSGANVLTF
TRBV4-3	TRBJ2-7	NA	15	CAHLRWRADSYEQYF
TRBV2	TRBJ2-1	NA	15	CASRGTRSSYNEQFF
TRBV9	TRBJ1-1	NA	14	CASSAADRNTEAFF
TRBV5-1	TRBJ2-1	NA	13	CASSWRTGWEQFF
TRBV6-2/TRBV6-3	TRBJ1-5	NA	15	CASSYSVEGNQPQHF
TRBV11-2	TRBJ2-1	NA	15	CASSQNGGPRNEQFF
TRBV11-2	TRBJ2-2	NA	13	CAVGGVNTGELFF
TRBV5-5	TRBJ2-2	NA	16	CASSLLAGGDTGELFF
TRBV7-9	TRBJ2-1	medium-sized	15	CASSPAGVGYNEQFF
TRBV28	TRBJ2-1	NA	13	CASSFSPVNEQFF
TRBV28	TRBJ2-1	NA	19	CASSKDRASSGSSYNEQFF
TRBV12-5	TRBJ2-3	NA	13	CASGLVLGDTQYF